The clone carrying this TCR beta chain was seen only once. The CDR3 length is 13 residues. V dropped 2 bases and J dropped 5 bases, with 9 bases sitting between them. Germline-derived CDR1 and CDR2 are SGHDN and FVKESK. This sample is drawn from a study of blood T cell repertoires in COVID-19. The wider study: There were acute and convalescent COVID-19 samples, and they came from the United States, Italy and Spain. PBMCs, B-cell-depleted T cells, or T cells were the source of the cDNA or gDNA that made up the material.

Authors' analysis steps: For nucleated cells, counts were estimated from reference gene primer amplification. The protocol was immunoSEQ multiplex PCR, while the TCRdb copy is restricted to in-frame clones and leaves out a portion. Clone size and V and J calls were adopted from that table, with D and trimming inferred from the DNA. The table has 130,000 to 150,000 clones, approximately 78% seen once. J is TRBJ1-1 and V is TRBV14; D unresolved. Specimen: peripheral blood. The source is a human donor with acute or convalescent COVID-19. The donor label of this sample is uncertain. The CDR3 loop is CASSQQQTTEAFF. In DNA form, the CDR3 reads TGTGCCAGCAGCCAACAACAGACGACTGAAGCTTTCTTT.